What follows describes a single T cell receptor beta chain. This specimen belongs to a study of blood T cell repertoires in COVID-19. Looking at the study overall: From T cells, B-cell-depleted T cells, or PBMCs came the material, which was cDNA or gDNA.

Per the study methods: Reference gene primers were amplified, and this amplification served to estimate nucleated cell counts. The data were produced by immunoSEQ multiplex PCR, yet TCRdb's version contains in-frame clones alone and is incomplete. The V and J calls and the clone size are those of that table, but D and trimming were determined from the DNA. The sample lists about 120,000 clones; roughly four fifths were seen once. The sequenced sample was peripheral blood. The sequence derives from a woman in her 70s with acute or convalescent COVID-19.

CDR3 sequence reads: CASSYSGYGSDTQYF. The DNA for the CDR3 is TGTGCCAGCAGTTATTCCGGGTATGGTTCAGATACGCAGTATTTT. The rearrangement links TRBV6-5 to TRBJ2-3; D not certain. V was pared by 3 bases and J by 4 bases, with 14 bases between. CDR3 length: 15 amino acids. CDR1 MNHEY and CDR2 SVGAGI come from the germline V gene.